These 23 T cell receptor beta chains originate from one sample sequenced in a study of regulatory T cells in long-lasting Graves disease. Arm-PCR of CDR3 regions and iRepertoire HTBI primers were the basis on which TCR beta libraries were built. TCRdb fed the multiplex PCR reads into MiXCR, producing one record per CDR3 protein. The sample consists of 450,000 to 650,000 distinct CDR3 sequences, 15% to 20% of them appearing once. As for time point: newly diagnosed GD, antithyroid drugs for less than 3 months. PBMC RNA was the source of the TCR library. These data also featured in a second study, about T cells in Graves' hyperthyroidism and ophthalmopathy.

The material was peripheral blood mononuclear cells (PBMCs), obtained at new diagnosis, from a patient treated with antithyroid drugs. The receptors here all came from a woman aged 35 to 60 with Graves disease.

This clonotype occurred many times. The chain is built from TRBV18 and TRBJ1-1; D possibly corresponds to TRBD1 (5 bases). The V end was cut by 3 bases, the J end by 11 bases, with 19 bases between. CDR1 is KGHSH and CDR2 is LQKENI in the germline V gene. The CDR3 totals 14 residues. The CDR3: CASSPAGERSGAFF. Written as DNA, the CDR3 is TGTGCCAGCTCACCCGCGGGGGAGCGAAGTGGGGCTTTCTTT.

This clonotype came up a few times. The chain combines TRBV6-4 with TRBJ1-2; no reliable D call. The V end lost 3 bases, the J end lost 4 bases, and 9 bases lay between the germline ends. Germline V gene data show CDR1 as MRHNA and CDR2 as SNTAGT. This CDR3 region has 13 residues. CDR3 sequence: CASSDGESYGYTF. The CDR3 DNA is TGTGCCAGCAGTGATGGGGAAAGCTATGGCTACACCTTC.

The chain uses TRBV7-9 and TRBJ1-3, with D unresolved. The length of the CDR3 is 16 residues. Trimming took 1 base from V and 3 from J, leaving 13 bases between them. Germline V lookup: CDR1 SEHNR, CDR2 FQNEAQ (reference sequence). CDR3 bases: TGTGCCAGCAGCTTAGTGTCCCTCCAAGGTGGAAACACCATATATTTT. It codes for CASSLVSLQGGNTIYF.

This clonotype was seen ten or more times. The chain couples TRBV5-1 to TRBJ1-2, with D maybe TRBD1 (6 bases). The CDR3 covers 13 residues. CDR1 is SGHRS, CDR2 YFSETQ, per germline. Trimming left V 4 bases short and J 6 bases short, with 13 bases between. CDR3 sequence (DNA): TGCGCCAGCAGCAGCGGGGGCGCGGATGGCTACACCTTC. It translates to CASSSGGADGYTF.

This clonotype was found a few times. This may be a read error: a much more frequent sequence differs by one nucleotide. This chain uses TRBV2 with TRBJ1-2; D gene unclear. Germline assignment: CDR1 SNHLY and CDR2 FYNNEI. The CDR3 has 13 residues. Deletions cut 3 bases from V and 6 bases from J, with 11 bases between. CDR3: CASSDGLNHGYTF. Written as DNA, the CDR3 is TGTGCCAGCAGTGACGGCCTGAACCATGGCTACACCTTC.

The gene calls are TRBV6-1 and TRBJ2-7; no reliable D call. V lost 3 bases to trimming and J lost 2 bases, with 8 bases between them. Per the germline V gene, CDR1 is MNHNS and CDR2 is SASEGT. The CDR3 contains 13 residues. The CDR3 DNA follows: TGTGCCAGCAGTGAGGAAAGGACCTACGAGCAGTACTTC. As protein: CASSEERTYEQYF.

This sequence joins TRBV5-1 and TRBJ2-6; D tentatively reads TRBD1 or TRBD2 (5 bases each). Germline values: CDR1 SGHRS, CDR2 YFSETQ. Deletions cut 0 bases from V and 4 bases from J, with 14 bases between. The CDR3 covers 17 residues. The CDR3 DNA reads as TGCGCCAGCAGCTTGGGTCCGGGTGGGACGGGGGCCAACGTCCTGACTTTC. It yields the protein CASSLGPGGTGANVLTF.

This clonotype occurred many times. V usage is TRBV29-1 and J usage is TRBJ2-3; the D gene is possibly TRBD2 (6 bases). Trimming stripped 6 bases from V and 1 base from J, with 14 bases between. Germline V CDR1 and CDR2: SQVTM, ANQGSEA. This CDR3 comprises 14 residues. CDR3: CSVETGVGTDTQYF. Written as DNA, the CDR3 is TGCAGCGTCGAAACGGGGGTCGGCACAGATACGCAGTATTTT.

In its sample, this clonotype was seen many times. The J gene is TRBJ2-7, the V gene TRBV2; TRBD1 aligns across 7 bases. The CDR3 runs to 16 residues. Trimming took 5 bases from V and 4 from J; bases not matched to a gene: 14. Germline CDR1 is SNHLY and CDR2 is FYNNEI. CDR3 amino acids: CASSTFLETGRYEQYF. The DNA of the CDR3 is TGTGCCAGCAGTACTTTCCTTGAGACAGGGAGATACGAGCAGTACTTC.

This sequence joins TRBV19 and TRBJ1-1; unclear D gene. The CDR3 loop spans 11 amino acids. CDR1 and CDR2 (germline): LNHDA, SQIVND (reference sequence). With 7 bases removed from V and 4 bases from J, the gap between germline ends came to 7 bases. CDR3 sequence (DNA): TGTGCCAGTATGGGGTTCACTGAAGCTTTCTTT. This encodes CASMGFTEAFF. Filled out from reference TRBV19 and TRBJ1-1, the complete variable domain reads DGGITQSPKYLFRKEGQNVTLSCEQNLNHDAMYWYRQDPGQGLRLIYYSQIVNDFQKGDIAEGYSVSREKKESFPLTVTSAQKNPTAFYLCASMGFTEAFFGQGTRLTVV.

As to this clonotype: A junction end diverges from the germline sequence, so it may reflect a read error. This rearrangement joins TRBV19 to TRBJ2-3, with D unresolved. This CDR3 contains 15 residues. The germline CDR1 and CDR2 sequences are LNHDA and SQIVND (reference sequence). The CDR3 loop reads CASSPQIASTVTQYF. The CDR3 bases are TGTGCCAGTAGTCCTCAGATAGCCAGCACAGTTACGCAGTATTTT.

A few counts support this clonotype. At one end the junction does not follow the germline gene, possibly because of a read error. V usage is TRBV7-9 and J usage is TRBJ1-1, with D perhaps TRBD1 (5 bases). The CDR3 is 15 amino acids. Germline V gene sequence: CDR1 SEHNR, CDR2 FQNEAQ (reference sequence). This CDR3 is CASGLLGTENTEAFF. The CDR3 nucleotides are TGTGCCAGCGGCTTATTAGGGACCGAGAACACTGAAGCTTTCTTT.

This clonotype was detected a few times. The CDR3 bases are TGTGCCAGCTCCAGGGAAACAGGGGGCCAATCACCCCTCCACTTT. Translation: CASSRETGGQSPLHF. The chain carries TRBV18 and TRBJ1-6; 9 bases align to TRBD1. V shed 6 bases, J shed 10 bases, and the junction held 10 bases outside the gene matches. This CDR3 region has 15 residues. The germline gives CDR1 KGHSH, CDR2 LQKENI.

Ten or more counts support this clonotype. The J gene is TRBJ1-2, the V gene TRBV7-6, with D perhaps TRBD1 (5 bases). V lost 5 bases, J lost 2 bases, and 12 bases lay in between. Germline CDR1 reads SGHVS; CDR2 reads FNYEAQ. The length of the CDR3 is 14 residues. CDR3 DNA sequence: TGTGCCAGCAGCCCGAGCTGGGGGAACTATGGCTACACCTTC. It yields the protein CASSPSWGNYGYTF.

DNA for the CDR3: TGTGCCAGTAGTATTGACAGGGCGATACGTCAAGAGACCCAGTACTTC. Translated: CASSIDRAIRQETQYF. V usage is TRBV19 and J usage is TRBJ2-5, with 7 bases matching TRBD1. Germline-derived CDR1 and CDR2 are LNHDA and SQIVND (reference sequence). This CDR3 is 16 amino acids long. The trim removed 3 bases at V and 2 bases at J, leaving 9 bases unmatched.

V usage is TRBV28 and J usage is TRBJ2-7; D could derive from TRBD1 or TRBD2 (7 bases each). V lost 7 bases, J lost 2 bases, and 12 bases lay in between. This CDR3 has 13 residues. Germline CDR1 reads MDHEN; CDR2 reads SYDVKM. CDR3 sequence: CASTGGTAYEQYF. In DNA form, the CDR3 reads TGTGCCAGCACCGGGGGGACAGCCTACGAGCAGTACTTC.

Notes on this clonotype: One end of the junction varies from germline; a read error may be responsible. CDR3 bases: TGCAGTGCCGCGGAGGGGGACAGGGAATCTTTC. This codes for CSAAEGDRESF. This sequence joins TRBV20-1 and TRBJ2-5; 9 nucleotides line up with TRBD1. The CDR3 is 11 residues long. Germline-derived CDR1 and CDR2 are DFQATT and SNEGSKA (reference sequence).

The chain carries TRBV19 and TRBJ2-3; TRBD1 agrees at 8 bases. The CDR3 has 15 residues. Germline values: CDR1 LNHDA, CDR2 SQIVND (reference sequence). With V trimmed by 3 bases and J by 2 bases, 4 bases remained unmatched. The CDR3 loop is CASSIQGQATDTQYF. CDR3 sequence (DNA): TGTGCCAGTAGTATTCAGGGACAGGCCACAGATACGCAGTATTTT.

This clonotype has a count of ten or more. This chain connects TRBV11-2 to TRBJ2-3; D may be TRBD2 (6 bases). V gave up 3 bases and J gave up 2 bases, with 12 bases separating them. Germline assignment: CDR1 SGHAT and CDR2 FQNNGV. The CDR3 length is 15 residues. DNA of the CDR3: TGTGCCAGCAGCTTCGCGGGACGGGTCACAGATACGCAGTATTTT. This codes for CASSFAGRVTDTQYF.

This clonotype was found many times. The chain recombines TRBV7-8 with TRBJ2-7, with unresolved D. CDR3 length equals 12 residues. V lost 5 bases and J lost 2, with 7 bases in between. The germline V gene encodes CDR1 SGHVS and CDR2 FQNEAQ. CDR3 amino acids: CASSRRPYEQYF. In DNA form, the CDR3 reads TGTGCCAGCAGCCGTCGGCCCTACGAGCAGTACTTC.

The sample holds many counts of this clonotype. The CDR3 nucleotides are TGTGCCAGCAGTGAAGGACAGGGGGCACCCCTCCACTTT. Encoded protein: CASSEGQGAPLHF. V is TRBV6-1 and J is TRBJ1-6; 9 bases fit TRBD1. The germline V gene encodes CDR1 MNHNS and CDR2 SASEGT. The CDR3 length is 13 residues. V lost 1 base and J lost 11; bases outside the gene matches: 0.

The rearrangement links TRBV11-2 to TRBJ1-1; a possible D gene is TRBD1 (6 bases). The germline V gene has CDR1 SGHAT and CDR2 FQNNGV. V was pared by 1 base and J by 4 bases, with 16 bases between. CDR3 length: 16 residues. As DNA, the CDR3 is TGTGCCAGCAGCTTAGCCCGGGGGGGGCTCAGCACTGAAGCTTTCTTT. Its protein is CASSLARGGLSTEAFF.

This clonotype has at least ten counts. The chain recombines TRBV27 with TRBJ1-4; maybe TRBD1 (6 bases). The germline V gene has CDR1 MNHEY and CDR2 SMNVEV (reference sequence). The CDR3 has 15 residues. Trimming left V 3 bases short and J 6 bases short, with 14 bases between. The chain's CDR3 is CASSFTGLKDEKLFF. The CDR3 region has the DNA TGTGCCAGCAGTTTTACAGGGTTAAAAGATGAAAAACTGTTTTTT. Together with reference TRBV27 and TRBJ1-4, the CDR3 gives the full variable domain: EAQVTQNPRYLITVTGKKLTVTCSQNMNHEYMSWYRQDPGLGLRQIYYSMNVEVTDKGDVPEGYKVSRKEKRNFPLILESPSPNQTSLYFCASSFTGLKDEKLFFGSGTQLSVL.